This passage covers 21 T cell receptor beta chains from one sample sequenced in a study of T cell changes during pregnancy in multiple sclerosis. Sequenced by immunoSEQ multiplex PCR; TCRdb stores in-frame clones only, minus some. The sample yields roughly 30,000 clones, 75% to 90% seen once. The material was CD8+ T cells from peripheral blood mononuclear cells, obtained in the second trimester of pregnancy. The source is a female donor with multiple sclerosis, enrolled in a pregnancy study.

This clone is medium-sized in the sample. J is TRBJ1-1 and V is TRBV7-9; 8 bases map to TRBD1. Germline V CDR1 and CDR2: SEHNR, FQNEAQ (reference sequence). Trimming took 7 bases from V and 4 from J; bases not matched to a gene: 5. The CDR3 consists of 13 residues. This chain's CDR3 is CASTRDRGTEAFF. For the CDR3, the DNA is TGTGCCAGCACCAGAGACAGGGGCACTGAAGCTTTCTTT.

The chain has TRBV5-6 and TRBJ1-3, with 7 positions matching TRBD1. V lost 4 bases, J lost 3 bases, and 4 bases stayed unmatched. CDR3 length equals 14 residues. Germline CDR1 and CDR2: SGHDT and YYEEEE. CDR3 region: CASSEGTVGNTIYF. For the CDR3, the DNA is TGTGCCAGCAGCGAGGGGACAGTTGGAAACACCATATATTTT.

This chain uses TRBV9 with TRBJ1-1; no reliable D call. The CDR3 consists of 13 residues. Per the germline V gene, CDR1 is SGDLS and CDR2 is YYNGEE. V was clipped by 4 bases and J by 3 bases, with 10 bases between them. This CDR3 reads CASSPGSDTEAFF. Written as DNA, the CDR3 is TGTGCCAGCAGCCCCGGGTCCGACACTGAAGCTTTCTTT.

This rearrangement joins TRBV7-3 to TRBJ1-4; possibly TRBD1 for D (5 bases). In germline, CDR1 is SGHTA, CDR2 FQGTGA. Trimming took off 5 bases at V and 4 bases at J, with 14 bases between the two ends. CDR3 length: 15 amino acids. The CDR3 DNA reads as TGTGCCAGCAGCGTCAAGACAGCGTTTAATGAAAAACTGTTTTTT. Its protein product is CASSVKTAFNEKLFF. Drawing the rest from reference TRBV7-3 and TRBJ1-4, the complete variable domain is GAGVSQTPSNKVTEKGKYVELRCDPISGHTALYWYRQSLGQGPEFLIYFQGTGAADDSGLPNDRFFAVRPEGSVSTLKIQRTERGDSAVYLCASSVKTAFNEKLFFGSGTQLSVL.

V is TRBV27 and J is TRBJ1-1; unclear D gene. Germline assignment: CDR1 MNHEY and CDR2 SMNVEV (reference sequence). The CDR3 has 13 residues. Trimming took off 4 bases at V and 1 base at J, with 7 bases between the two ends. The CDR3 is CASSSYSNTEAFF. The CDR3 DNA is TGTGCCAGCAGTTCCTATTCGAACACTGAAGCTTTCTTT.

The V call is TRBV10-3, the J call TRBJ2-2; D gene uncertain. The germline V gene encodes CDR1 ENHRY and CDR2 SYGVKD. V dropped 11 bases and J dropped 4 bases, with 14 bases sitting between them. CDR3 length: 13 residues. The CDR3 loop is CASEPAATGELFF. DNA for the CDR3: TGTGCCTCCGAGCCCGCGGCCACCGGGGAGCTGTTTTTT.

The rearrangement links TRBV7-9 to TRBJ1-6, with D unresolved. Germline CDR1 SEHNR, CDR2 FQNEAQ (reference sequence). V lost 4 bases, J lost 4 bases, and 14 bases lay in between. CDR3 length equals 16 residues. CDR3 DNA sequence: TGTGCCAGCAGCTCTACGGAGACTGGGTATAATTCACCCCTCCACTTT. It encodes CASSSTETGYNSPLHF.

The chain joins TRBV28 to TRBJ1-1, with D maybe TRBD1 (6 bases). The length of the CDR3 is 14 residues. Looked up from germline, CDR1 is MDHEN and CDR2 is SYDVKM. Trimming removed 6 bases at V and 1 base at J, with 12 bases between. The CDR3 spells CASRRRGGNTEAFF. The CDR3 nucleotides are TGTGCCAGCAGACGACGAGGGGGGAACACTGAAGCTTTCTTT.

The V call is TRBV2, the J call TRBJ2-3, with D perhaps TRBD2 (5 bases). Deletions cut 8 bases from V and 2 bases from J, with 11 bases between. The germline V gene encodes CDR1 SNHLY and CDR2 FYNNEI. The CDR3 has 13 residues. The CDR3 DNA reads TGTGCCAGCGAAGCGGACCTCACAGATACGCAGTATTTT. Residues: CASEADLTDTQYF. Together with reference TRBV2 and TRBJ2-3, the CDR3 gives the full variable domain: EPEVTQTPSHQVTQMGQEVILRCVPISNHLYFYWYRQILGQKVEFLVSFYNNEISEKSEIFDDQFSVERPDGSNFTLKIRSTKLEDSAMYFCASEADLTDTQYFGPGTRLTVL.

As DNA, the CDR3 is TGTGCCAGCAGTTTCGGGGGGCGGAATCAAGAGACCCAGTACTTC. The encoded protein is CASSFGGRNQETQYF. The rearrangement uses TRBV27 and TRBJ2-5; D might be TRBD2 (7 bases). Trimming took off 3 bases at V and 2 bases at J, with 13 bases between the two ends. The CDR3 is 15 amino acids. From germline, CDR1 is MNHEY and CDR2 SMNVEV (reference sequence).

The rearrangement uses TRBV2 and TRBJ1-2; D not resolved. The V gene's germline CDR1 is SNHLY and CDR2 FYNNEI. Trimming pared 1 base from V and 0 bases from J, leaving 6 bases between. This CDR3 has 14 residues. CDR3 protein: CASSEDRTNYGYTF. The CDR3 region has the DNA TGTGCCAGCAGTGAAGACAGAACTAACTATGGCTACACCTTC.

This clone was observed a handful of times. This chain joins TRBV14 and TRBJ2-7, with 7 bases fitting TRBD1. This CDR3 has 15 amino acids. After removal of 0 bases from V and 2 bases from J, the junction contained 4 bases not matched to a gene. In germline, CDR1 is SGHDN, CDR2 FVKESK. The CDR3 is CASSQEGDSPYEQYF. CDR3 coding DNA: TGTGCCAGCAGCCAAGAGGGGGACAGTCCCTACGAGCAGTACTTC.

Concerning this clone: Other DNA sequences within the sample encode an identical CDR3. The chain joins TRBV5-6 to TRBJ2-7; maybe TRBD1 (6 bases). V shed 2 bases and J shed 2 bases, with 14 bases lying between them. This CDR3 spans 15 amino acids. Germline lookup yields CDR1 SGHDT and CDR2 YYEEEE. The CDR3 reads CASSLSGHYPYEQYF. The CDR3 DNA sequence: TGTGCCAGCAGCTTATCGGGACATTACCCCTACGAGCAGTACTTC. Looking up the rest from reference TRBV5-6 and TRBJ2-7 gives the full variable domain: DAGVTQSPTHLIKTRGQQVTLRCSPKSGHDTVSWYQQALGQGPQFIFQYYEEEERQRGNFPDRFSGHQFPNYSSELNVNALLLGDSALYLCASSLSGHYPYEQYFGPGTRLTVT.

The genes are TRBV28 and TRBJ2-1; weak D call: TRBD1 (5 bases). Trimming left V 4 bases short and J 3 bases short, with 16 bases between. CDR1 MDHEN and CDR2 SYDVKM come from the germline V gene. The CDR3 has 16 amino acids. For the CDR3, the DNA is TGTGCCAGCAGTTATCCTAAGGGGCCACACTACAATGAGCAGTTCTTC. Amino acid sequence: CASSYPKGPHYNEQFF.

The chain uses TRBV5-1 and TRBJ2-5; a possible D gene is TRBD1 (6 bases). CDR3 size: 15 residues. The germline V and J ends were trimmed by 4 bases and 5 bases, with 18 bases remaining between them. Germline CDR1 and CDR2: SGHRS and YFSETQ. For the CDR3, the DNA is TGCGCCAGCAGCCAGCAAAAGGGGGTTCGGGAGACCCAGTACTTC. This encodes CASSQQKGVRETQYF.

The J gene is TRBJ1-2, the V gene TRBV7-8, with 8 nucleotides matching TRBD1. The CDR3 loop spans 15 amino acids. The germline CDR1 and CDR2 sequences are SGHVS and FQNEAQ. With 4 bases clipped from V and 2 bases from J, the junction kept 6 bases outside the gene matches. The DNA for the CDR3 is TGTGCCAGCAGCTCCGGACAGGGAAGGAACTATGGCTACACCTTC. This codes for CASSSGQGRNYGYTF.

The gene calls are TRBV4-2 and TRBJ2-5, with TRBD2 matching over 10 bases. J was trimmed by 5 bases and V by 3 bases; bases with no gene match: 6. CDR1 is LGHNA, CDR2 YNFKEQ, per germline. The CDR3 length is 15 residues. CDR3: CASSQTSGFTETQYF. CDR3 bases: TGTGCCAGCAGCCAGACTAGCGGGTTTACGGAGACCCAGTACTTC.

This rearrangement joins TRBV5-4 to TRBJ2-7, with D maybe TRBD2 (7 bases). The germline CDR1 and CDR2 sequences are SGHNT and YYREEE (reference sequence). The length of the CDR3 is 15 residues. Trimming left V 0 bases short and J 3 bases short, with 13 bases between. CDR3 nucleotide sequence: TGTGCCAGCAGCTTGGGCAGGGAGGGGGACTACGAGCAGTACTTC. As protein: CASSLGREGDYEQYF.

This rearrangement joins TRBV15 to TRBJ2-3; a weak D match, TRBD1 (7 bases). From germline, CDR1 is LNHNV and CDR2 YYDKDF (reference sequence). The V end was cut by 1 base, the J end by 2 bases, with 13 bases between. CDR3 size: 16 residues. The CDR3 loop is CATSRAAGGPTDTQYF. In DNA, the CDR3 is TGTGCCACCAGCAGAGCTGCAGGGGGGCCCACAGATACGCAGTATTTT.

This clone showed up just a few times. This chain uses TRBV28 with TRBJ2-3, with a weak D call TRBD1 (8 bases). Trimming stripped 4 bases from V and 3 bases from J, with 14 bases between. The CDR3 contains 15 residues. CDR1 MDHEN and CDR2 SYDVKM come from the germline V gene. DNA of the CDR3: TGTGCCAGCAGTTCCGGACAGGGAGGGACAGATACGCAGTATTTT. As protein: CASSSGQGGTDTQYF.

V is TRBV11-2 and J is TRBJ2-7, with 8 bases matching TRBD2. From germline, CDR1 is SGHAT and CDR2 FQNNGV. The length of the CDR3 is 15 residues. V was pared by 5 bases and J by 7 bases, with 13 bases of the junction left unmatched. For the CDR3, the DNA is TGTGCCAGCAGCGCAAAACCAGGACTAGCTGATGAGCAGTACTTC. Translating gives CASSAKPGLADEQYF.